The T cell receptor beta chain under discussion was sequenced for a study of early stage breast cancer tumors. Only in-frame clones appear in the TCRdb table, and some are missing; sequencing was by immunoSEQ multiplex PCR. The top ten clones hold under 2% of a sample with over 15,000 clones, 83% of them seen once. In germline, CDR1 is SGHNT, CDR2 YYREEE (reference sequence). This CDR3 has 15 residues. V lost 4 bases, J lost 0 bases, and 13 bases lay in between. The rearrangement links TRBV5-4 to TRBJ1-1; TRBD1 is a possible D gene (6 bases). The receptor's source is a person aged 65 to 85 with breast cancer. Sequencing was carried out using blood. The CDR3 DNA sequence: TGTGCCAGCAGCCGACCCGGACAGCTGAACACTGAAGCTTTCTTT. It specifies CASSRPGQLNTEAFF.